One and the same sample provided the 25 T cell receptor beta chains below, sequenced in a study of cytomegalovirus exposure and HLA in healthy donors. The PCR used 60 Vbeta and 13 Jbeta primers. TCRdb keeps only in-frame clones here, not all; method: immunoSEQ multiplex PCR. The data contain over 80,000 clones, roughly 80% of them singletons. Sequenced sample: PBMCs. These TCRs come from a man in his thirties or forties in good health and CMV-seropositive.

V is TRBV27 and J is TRBJ2-1; TRBD1 aligns across 7 bases. Germline V gene data show CDR1 as MNHEY and CDR2 as SMNVEV (reference sequence). CDR3 length: 14 amino acids. With 8 bases clipped from V and 4 bases from J, the junction kept 8 bases outside the gene matches. CDR3 sequence reads: CASRYRGQYNEQFF. CDR3 in DNA: TGTGCCAGCCGATACAGGGGTCAGTACAATGAGCAGTTCTTC.

The J gene is TRBJ2-3, the V gene TRBV9; D possibly corresponds to TRBD2 (5 bases). Trimming removed 3 bases from V and 5 bases from J, with 13 bases in between. CDR3 length: 14 residues. The germline V gene encodes CDR1 SGDLS and CDR2 YYNGEE. In DNA, the CDR3 is TGTGCCAGCAGCGCCACGGGGTGGCAAGATACGCAGTATTTT. Translating it yields CASSATGWQDTQYF.

The chain employs TRBV10-3 and TRBJ2-7, with 8 positions matching TRBD1. CDR1 is ENHRY and CDR2 is SYGVKD in the germline V gene. The V segment lost 5 bases and the J segment 5 bases; nucleotides outside the gene matches: 5. The CDR3 length is 13 residues. CDR3 amino acids: CAISTGGNNEQYF. CDR3 sequence (DNA): TGTGCCATCAGTACAGGGGGTAATAACGAGCAGTACTTC.

The V call is TRBV5-4, the J call TRBJ2-3, with a possible D match to TRBD2 (5 bases). The germline V gene encodes CDR1 SGHNT and CDR2 YYREEE (reference sequence). The CDR3 loop spans 16 amino acids. With 4 bases removed from V and 5 bases from J, the gap between germline ends came to 20 bases. The CDR3 here is CASSIGMRDLLDTQYF. DNA for the CDR3: TGTGCCAGCAGCATCGGGATGCGAGACCTCCTAGATACGCAGTATTTT.

This clone was counted only a few times. The chain combines TRBV6-6 with TRBJ1-1; D possibly corresponds to TRBD1 (6 bases). This CDR3 is built from 15 residues. Trimming left V 0 bases short and J 12 bases short, with 20 bases between. Germline lookup yields CDR1 MNHNY and CDR2 SVGAGI (reference sequence). CDR3 DNA sequence: TGTGCCAGCAGTTACTCATTCGACAGGCTAGGTAGCCCTTTCTTT. It yields the protein CASSYSFDRLGSPFF.

The chain is built from TRBV5-1 and TRBJ2-2, with TRBD2 matching 16 bases. J lost 5 bases, V lost 5 bases, and 12 bases had no gene match. Germline CDR1 SGHRS, CDR2 YFSETQ. The CDR3 covers 19 residues. For the CDR3, the DNA is TGCGCCAGCAGTTCTCTCGGGACTAGCGGGAGGGCGTCTACCGGGGAGCTGTTTTTT. Its translation is CASSSLGTSGRASTGELFF.

This sequence joins TRBV5-1 and TRBJ2-7; 8 nucleotides match TRBD2. After removal of 5 bases from V and 2 bases from J, the junction contained 6 bases not matched to a gene. The CDR3 is made up of 14 amino acids. Germline V gene data show CDR1 as SGHRS and CDR2 as YFSETQ. CDR3 loop: CASSVVAGTYEQYF. CDR3 bases: TGCGCCAGCAGTGTTGTAGCGGGGACCTACGAGCAGTACTTC.

The genes are TRBV7-2 and TRBJ2-7; D is possibly TRBD2 (5 bases). This CDR3 spans 13 amino acids. V dropped 3 bases and J dropped 3 bases, with 9 bases sitting between them. Germline assignment: CDR1 SGHTA and CDR2 FQGNSA. The CDR3 DNA follows: TGTGCCAGCAGCTTGGGGAGCTACTACGAGCAGTACTTC. Its translation: CASSLGSYYEQYF.

The rearrangement links TRBV10-3 to TRBJ1-2, with TRBD1 identical over 8 bases. The CDR3 runs to 17 residues. Germline CDR1 ENHRY, CDR2 SYGVKD. V dropped 4 bases and J dropped 7; count of bases not matched to a gene: 17. CDR3 region: CAISARAGGPSGSGYTF. CDR3 in DNA: TGTGCCATCAGTGCCCGGGCAGGGGGCCCCAGTGGTTCTGGCTACACCTTC.

The chain links TRBV19 to TRBJ1-5, with D possibly being TRBD1 (5 bases). The CDR3 totals 16 residues. CDR1 and CDR2 from the germline V gene are LNHDA and SQIVND (reference sequence). The V end lost 5 bases, the J end lost 2 bases, and 16 bases lay between the germline ends. In DNA form, the CDR3 reads TGTGCCAGTAGTGTCTTACAGGATTTCGGCAATCAGCCCCAGCATTTT. Translated, it gives CASSVLQDFGNQPQHF.

This sequence joins TRBV4-2 and TRBJ2-7; D possibly corresponds to TRBD2 (6 bases). This CDR3 comprises 15 residues. Germline lookup yields CDR1 LGHNA and CDR2 YNFKEQ. V lost 0 bases and J 4 bases, leaving 13 bases between the germline ends. The CDR3 coding sequence is TGTGCCAGCAGCCAAGAACTAGCCGTCAAGTACGAGCAGTACTTC. Its translation is CASSQELAVKYEQYF.

The gene calls are TRBV29-1 and TRBJ2-7; TRBD1 aligns across 9 bases. The CDR3 contains 15 residues. V dropped 6 bases and J dropped 4; count of bases not matched to a gene: 13. Germline V lookup: CDR1 SQVTM, CDR2 ANQGSEA. CDR3 amino acids: CSVAPAGQGTYEQYF. The CDR3 DNA reads TGCAGCGTCGCCCCCGCGGGACAGGGAACATACGAGCAGTACTTC.

This chain links TRBV15 with TRBJ2-7; D is undetermined. Between the trimmed V and J ends, which lost 0 bases and 0 bases, there was a span of 12 bases. The CDR3 has 16 residues. The germline gives CDR1 LNHNV, CDR2 YYDKDF (reference sequence). Here the CDR3 reads CATSRDAVTYSYEQYF. In DNA, the CDR3 is TGTGCCACCAGCAGAGATGCGGTTACCTACTCCTACGAGCAGTACTTC.

The chain couples TRBV18 to TRBJ2-2; 7 nucleotides agree with TRBD1. The CDR3 sequence is 15 residues long. The ends lost 5 bases at V and 0 bases at J; junction bases unmatched: 3. The germline CDR1 and CDR2 sequences are KGHSH and LQKENI. In DNA, the CDR3 is TGTGCCAGCTCATTGGACAGGTCGAACACCGGGGAGCTGTTTTTT. Residues: CASSLDRSNTGELFF.

V usage is TRBV6-1 and J usage is TRBJ1-2, with D perhaps matching TRBD1 (6 bases). CDR3 length: 12 residues. Germline assignment: CDR1 MNHNS and CDR2 SASEGT. Trimming cost V 6 bases and J 5 bases, with 10 bases left between them. The CDR3 DNA reads TGTGCCAGCAGGGGGGACATTTATGGCTACACCTTC. Amino acid sequence: CASRGDIYGYTF.

V is TRBV27 and J is TRBJ1-5; weak D call: TRBD1 (5 bases). The length of the CDR3 is 19 residues. V was clipped by 4 bases and J by 4 bases, with 26 bases between them. CDR1 is MNHEY, CDR2 SMNVEV, per germline (reference sequence). CDR3 sequence (DNA): TGTGCCAGCAGTTCCGGGCTTTTCTCACGCGAAAGACAGAATCAGCCCCAGCATTTT. This codes for CASSSGLFSRERQNQPQHF.

This clone came up once. This same CDR3 is encoded by further DNA sequences in the sample. The rearrangement joins TRBV5-1 to TRBJ2-7; 10 bases are a match to TRBD1. The CDR3 totals 14 residues. The V segment lost 4 bases and the J segment 3 bases; nucleotides outside the gene matches: 4. Germline V CDR1 and CDR2: SGHRS, YFSETQ. The CDR3 region has the DNA TGCGCCAGCAGCGAAGGACAGGGGGGCTACGAGCAGTACTTC. Translating it yields CASSEGQGGYEQYF. The whole variable domain, remainder taken from reference TRBV5-1 and TRBJ2-7, is KAGVTQTPRYLIKTRGQQVTLSCSPISGHRSVSWYQQTPGQGLQFLFEYFSETQRNKGNFPGRFSGRQFSNSRSEMNVSTLELGDSALYLCASSEGQGGYEQYFGPGTRLTVT.

This chain connects TRBV29-1 to TRBJ1-1, with 8 bases fitting TRBD1. With V trimmed by 6 bases and J by 6 bases, 6 bases remained unmatched. The CDR3 is made up of 12 amino acids. Per the germline V gene, CDR1 is SQVTM and CDR2 is ANQGSEA. The CDR3 DNA reads TGCAGCGTCTGGACAGGGAGCGCTGAAGCTTTCTTT. Protein sequence: CSVWTGSAEAFF.

This clone was recorded only once. The V call is TRBV12-5, the J call TRBJ2-5; 13 positions agree with TRBD2. CDR3 length equals 14 residues. Germline V gene data show CDR1 as LGHNT and CDR2 as FRNRAP. J gave up 11 bases and V 4 bases, and 7 bases lay outside the gene matches. In DNA form, the CDR3 reads TGTGCTAGTGGTTCCCAAGGACTAGCGGGGGAGCAGTACTTC. This encodes CASGSQGLAGEQYF.

This chain uses TRBV6-5 with TRBJ2-1; D unresolved. CDR3 length: 14 residues. V lost 5 bases and J 6 bases, leaving 14 bases between the germline ends. Per the germline V gene, CDR1 is MNHEY and CDR2 is SVGAGI. DNA for the CDR3: TGTGCCAGCAGTGCTTCCCGGAGTCCCAATGAGCAGTTCTTC. This sequence encodes CASSASRSPNEQFF.

The V gene is TRBV10-1, the J gene TRBJ1-1; tentatively, D is TRBD1 (6 bases). The ends were cut back, 4 bases at V and 6 bases at J, with 15 bases in the middle. The CDR3 has 14 residues. CDR1 is WNHNN, CDR2 SYGVQD, per germline (reference sequence). CDR3 sequence reads: CASSVSGAAAEAFF. CDR3 bases: TGCGCCAGCAGTGTGTCAGGGGCAGCAGCTGAAGCTTTCTTT.

J is TRBJ2-2 and V is TRBV5-1; 7 bases fit TRBD1. The length of the CDR3 is 16 residues. V trimming: 2 bases; J trimming: 0 bases; junction bases outside the gene matches: 4. Germline V lookup: CDR1 SGHRS, CDR2 YFSETQ. The CDR3 loop reads CASSLSGTANTGELFF. CDR3 coding DNA: TGCGCCAGCAGCTTATCCGGGACAGCGAACACCGGGGAGCTGTTTTTT.

This clone was seen just once. The J gene is TRBJ1-2, the V gene TRBV6-1; no reliable D call. The V end was cut by 6 bases, the J end by 8 bases, with 16 bases between. CDR1 is MNHNS and CDR2 is SASEGT in the germline V gene. The CDR3 runs 13 residues. CDR3 nucleotide sequence: TGTGCCAGCAGGTTGACAAGTAGTCTGGGCTACACCTTC. The encoded protein is CASRLTSSLGYTF.

Written as DNA, the CDR3 is TGTGCCAGCAGCCCCTTGGGGGGATCCTACGAGCAGTACTTC. This gives the protein CASSPLGGSYEQYF. V gene TRBV7-2 combines with J gene TRBJ2-7; a possible D gene is TRBD2 (6 bases). The CDR3 length is 14 residues. CDR1 is SGHTA and CDR2 is FQGNSA in the germline V gene. V lost 5 bases to trimming and J lost 1 base, with 12 bases between them.

The chain employs TRBV5-1 and TRBJ1-6; the D gene is possibly TRBD1 (6 bases). V was cut by 0 bases and J by 7 bases, with 8 bases left in between. CDR3 length equals 14 residues. Germline V gene lookup returns CDR1 SGHRS and CDR2 YFSETQ. CDR3 bases: TGCGCCAGCAGCTTGGCTACAGGGAATTCACCCCTCCACTTT. Translating gives CASSLATGNSPLHF.